Below, one TCR beta chain is given with its context. The data derive from a study of CD8+ T cells in alopecia areata. Extraction and reverse transcription of RNA yielded cDNA as the sequencing template. The data were produced by immunoSEQ multiplex PCR, yet TCRdb's version contains in-frame clones alone and is incomplete. This table has 140,000 to 150,000 clones, approximately 50% appearing once. The CDR3 loop spans 13 amino acids. The germline CDR1 and CDR2 sequences are MGHRA and YSYEKL. The V end was cut by 2 bases, the J end by 2 bases, with 6 bases between. V is TRBV4-1 and J is TRBJ2-5; D may be TRBD2 (5 bases). The sequence came from a human donor with alopecia areata. Source material: CD4+ T cells sorted from blood. This CDR3 reads CASSQREQETQYF. CDR3 coding DNA: TGCGCCAGCAGCCAACGGGAACAAGAGACCCAGTACTTC.